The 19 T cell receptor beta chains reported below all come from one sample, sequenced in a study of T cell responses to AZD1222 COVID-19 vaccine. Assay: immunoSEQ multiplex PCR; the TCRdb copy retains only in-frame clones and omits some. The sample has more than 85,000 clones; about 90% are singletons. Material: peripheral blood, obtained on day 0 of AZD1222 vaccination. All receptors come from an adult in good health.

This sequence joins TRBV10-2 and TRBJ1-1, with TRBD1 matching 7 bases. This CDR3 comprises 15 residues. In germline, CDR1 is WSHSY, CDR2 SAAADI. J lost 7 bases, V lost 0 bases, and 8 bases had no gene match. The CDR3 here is CASSESQGGMVEAFF. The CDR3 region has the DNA TGCGCCAGCAGTGAGTCGCAGGGGGGGATGGTTGAAGCTTTCTTT.

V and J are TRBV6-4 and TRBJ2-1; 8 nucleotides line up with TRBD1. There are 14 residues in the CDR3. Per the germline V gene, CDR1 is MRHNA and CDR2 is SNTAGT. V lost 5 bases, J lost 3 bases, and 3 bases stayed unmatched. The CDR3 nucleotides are TGTGCCAGCAGTACCGGACAGGGCTACAATGAGCAGTTCTTC. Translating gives CASSTGQGYNEQFF.

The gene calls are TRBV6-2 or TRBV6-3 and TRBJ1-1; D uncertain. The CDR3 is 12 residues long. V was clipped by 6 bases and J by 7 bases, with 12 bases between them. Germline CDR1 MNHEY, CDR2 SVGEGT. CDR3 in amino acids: CASSPMYSEAFF. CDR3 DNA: TGTGCCAGCAGCCCCATGTATAGTGAAGCTTTCTTT.

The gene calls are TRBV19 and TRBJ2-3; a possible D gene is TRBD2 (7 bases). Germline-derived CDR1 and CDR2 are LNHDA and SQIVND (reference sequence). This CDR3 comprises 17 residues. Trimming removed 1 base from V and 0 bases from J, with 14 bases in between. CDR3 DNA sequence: TGTGCCAGTAGTATAGTGGGGGGGCTGGGTAGCACAGATACGCAGTATTTT. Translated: CASSIVGGLGSTDTQYF.

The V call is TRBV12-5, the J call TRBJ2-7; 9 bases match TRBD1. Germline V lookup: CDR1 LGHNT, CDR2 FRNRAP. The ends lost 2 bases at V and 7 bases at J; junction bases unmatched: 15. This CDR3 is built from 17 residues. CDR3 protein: CASGLLPTGGSPGEQYF. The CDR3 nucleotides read TGTGCTAGTGGTTTGTTACCTACAGGGGGCTCTCCGGGTGAGCAGTACTTC.

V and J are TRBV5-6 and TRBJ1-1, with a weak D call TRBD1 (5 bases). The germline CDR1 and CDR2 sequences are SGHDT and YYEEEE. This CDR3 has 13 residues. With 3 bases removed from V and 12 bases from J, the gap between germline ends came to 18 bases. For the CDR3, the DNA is TGTGCCAGCAGCTCCGGAGCCAGGGATGGGTCTTTCTTT. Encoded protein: CASSSGARDGSFF.

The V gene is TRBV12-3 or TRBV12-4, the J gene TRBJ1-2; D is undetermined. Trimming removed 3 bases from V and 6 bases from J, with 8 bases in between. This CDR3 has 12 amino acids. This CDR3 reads CASSFHVDGYTF. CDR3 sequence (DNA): TGTGCCAGCAGTTTTCATGTGGATGGCTACACCTTC.

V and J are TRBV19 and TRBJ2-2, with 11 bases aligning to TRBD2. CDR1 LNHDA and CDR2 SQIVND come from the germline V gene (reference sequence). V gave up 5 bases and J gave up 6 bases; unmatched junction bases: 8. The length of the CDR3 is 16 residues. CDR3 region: CASSSSGRLGAGELFF. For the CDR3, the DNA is TGTGCCAGTAGTTCTAGCGGGAGGTTAGGGGCCGGGGAGCTGTTTTTT.

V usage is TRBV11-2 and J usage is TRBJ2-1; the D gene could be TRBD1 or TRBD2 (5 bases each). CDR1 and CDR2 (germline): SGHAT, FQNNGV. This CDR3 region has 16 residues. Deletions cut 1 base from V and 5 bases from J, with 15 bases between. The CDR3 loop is CASSLGRDPLDNEQFF. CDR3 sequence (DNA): TGTGCCAGCAGCTTAGGCCGGGACCCCCTGGACAATGAGCAGTTCTTC.

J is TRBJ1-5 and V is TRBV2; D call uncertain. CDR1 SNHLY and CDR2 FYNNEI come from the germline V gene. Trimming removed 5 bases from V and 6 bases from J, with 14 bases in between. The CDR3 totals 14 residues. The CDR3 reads CASSIALTTQPQHF. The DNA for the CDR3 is TGTGCCAGCAGTATAGCCCTAACAACTCAGCCCCAGCATTTT.

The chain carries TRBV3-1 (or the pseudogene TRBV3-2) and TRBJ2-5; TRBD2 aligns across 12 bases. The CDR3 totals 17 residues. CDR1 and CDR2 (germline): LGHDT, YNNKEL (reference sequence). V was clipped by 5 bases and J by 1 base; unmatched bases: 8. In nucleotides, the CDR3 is TGTGCCAGCAGCTCCCGAACTAGCGGGGGGCGCCAAGAGACCCAGTACTTC. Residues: CASSSRTSGGRQETQYF.

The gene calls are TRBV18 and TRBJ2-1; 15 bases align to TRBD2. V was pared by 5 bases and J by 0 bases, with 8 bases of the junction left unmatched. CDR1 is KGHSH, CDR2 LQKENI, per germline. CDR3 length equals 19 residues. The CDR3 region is CASSLTGTSGRSSYNEQFF. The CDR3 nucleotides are TGTGCCAGCTCATTGACCGGGACTAGCGGGAGGAGCTCCTACAATGAGCAGTTCTTC.

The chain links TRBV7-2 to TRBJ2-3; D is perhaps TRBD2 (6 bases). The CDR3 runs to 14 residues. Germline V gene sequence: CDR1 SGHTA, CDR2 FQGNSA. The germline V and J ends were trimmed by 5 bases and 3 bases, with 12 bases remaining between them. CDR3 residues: CASSTGRETDTQYF. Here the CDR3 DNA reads TGTGCCAGCAGCACGGGACGGGAGACAGATACGCAGTATTTT.

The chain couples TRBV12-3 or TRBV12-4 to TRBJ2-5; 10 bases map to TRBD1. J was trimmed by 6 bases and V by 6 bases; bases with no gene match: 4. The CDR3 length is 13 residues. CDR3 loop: CASRGQGQKTQYF. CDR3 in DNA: TGTGCCAGCAGGGGACAGGGGCAAAAGACCCAGTACTTC.

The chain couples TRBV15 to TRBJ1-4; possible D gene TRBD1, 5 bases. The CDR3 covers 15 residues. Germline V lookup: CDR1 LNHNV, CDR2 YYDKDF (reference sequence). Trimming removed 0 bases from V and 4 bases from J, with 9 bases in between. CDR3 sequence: CATSRDLGRNEKLFF. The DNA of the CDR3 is TGTGCCACCAGCAGAGATTTGGGACGTAATGAAAAACTGTTTTTT.

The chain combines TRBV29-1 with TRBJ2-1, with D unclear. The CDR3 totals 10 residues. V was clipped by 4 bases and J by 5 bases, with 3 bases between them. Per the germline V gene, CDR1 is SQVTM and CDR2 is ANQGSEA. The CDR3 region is CSVVDNEQFF. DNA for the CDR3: TGCAGCGTTGTCGACAATGAGCAGTTCTTC.

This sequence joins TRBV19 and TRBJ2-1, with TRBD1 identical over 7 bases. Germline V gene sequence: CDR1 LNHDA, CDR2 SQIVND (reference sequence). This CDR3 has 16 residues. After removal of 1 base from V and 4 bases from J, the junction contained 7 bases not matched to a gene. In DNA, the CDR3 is TGTGCCAGTAGTATAGGAAGTCAGGGGGTTTACAATGAGCAGTTCTTC. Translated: CASSIGSQGVYNEQFF.

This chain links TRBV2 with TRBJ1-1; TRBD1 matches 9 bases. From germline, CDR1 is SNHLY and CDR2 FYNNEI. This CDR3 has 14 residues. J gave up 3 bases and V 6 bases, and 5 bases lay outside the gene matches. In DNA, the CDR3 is TGTGCCAGCAGCAAACAGGGGGCGGACACTGAAGCTTTCTTT. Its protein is CASSKQGADTEAFF.

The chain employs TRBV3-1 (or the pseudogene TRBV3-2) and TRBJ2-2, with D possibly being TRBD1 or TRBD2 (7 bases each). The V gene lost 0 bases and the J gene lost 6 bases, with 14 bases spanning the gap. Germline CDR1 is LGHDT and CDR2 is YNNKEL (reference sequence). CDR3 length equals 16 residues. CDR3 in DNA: TGTGCCAGCAGCCAAGATGGGAGGGGGCGCCCCGGGGAGCTGTTTTTT. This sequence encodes CASSQDGRGRPGELFF.